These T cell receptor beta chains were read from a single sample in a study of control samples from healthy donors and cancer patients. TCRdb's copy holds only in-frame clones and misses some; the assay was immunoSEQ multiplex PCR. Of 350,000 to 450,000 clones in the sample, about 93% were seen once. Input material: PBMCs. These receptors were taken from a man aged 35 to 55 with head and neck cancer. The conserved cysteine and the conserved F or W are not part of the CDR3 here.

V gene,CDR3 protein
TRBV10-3,AIGADVHQPQH
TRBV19,ASSPAWSSVSDTQY
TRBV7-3,ASSSGTSGGAWQF
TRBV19,ASSIPAGSGPRAHEQY
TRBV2,ASVTSGRNNEQF
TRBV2,ASSEAIVAANFRPQH
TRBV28,ASSRTRGPRYGYT
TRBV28,ASSLWSGQAESAF
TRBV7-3,ASSLTPGASYEQY
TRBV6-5,ASSSVRGEFMNEQF
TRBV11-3,ASSLDRYGEGSYEQY
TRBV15,ATSREFWTSGGAGDTQY
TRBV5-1,ASSYGQREGFYEQY
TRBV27,ASGDRVNQPQH
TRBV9,ASIKHWGTGGIWSNQPQH
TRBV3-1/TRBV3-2,ASSLQETQY
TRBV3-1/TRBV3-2,ASSDRPGTDTQY
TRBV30,AQLGLLNTEAF
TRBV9,ASSYTGNTEAF
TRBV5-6,ASSLVGQVFYGYT
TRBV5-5,ASSLVLQTDTQY
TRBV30,AWSVPRQGGYEQY
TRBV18,ASSPGGAEAF
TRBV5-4,ASSLDYQETQY
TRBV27,ASSFLGSTDTQY
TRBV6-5,ASSYSSGRANEQF
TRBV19,ASSIADRSDGYT
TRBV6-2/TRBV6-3,ASSGGQGGGYT
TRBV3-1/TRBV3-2,ASSQDLASGKKAF
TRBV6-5,ASRRLVGGYEQY
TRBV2,ASSEVEGARSPLH
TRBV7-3,ASSLRARGEQF
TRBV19,ASSIKTSISFPDTQY
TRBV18,ASSPTREQF
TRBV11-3,ASSSPRGGAYNEQF
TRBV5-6,ASSLPGTSNTGELF
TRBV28,ASSSDRADTQY
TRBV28,ASIPGPGSYNEQF
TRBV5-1,ASSLGGDGYT
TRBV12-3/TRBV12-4,ASSTGGTLH
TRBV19,ASSIGTAYTQPQH
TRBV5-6,ASSLWTGYGYT
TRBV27,ASSLQGWTLEKLF
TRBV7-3,ASSLTSSGNEQF
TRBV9,ASSAGGTSGYEQY